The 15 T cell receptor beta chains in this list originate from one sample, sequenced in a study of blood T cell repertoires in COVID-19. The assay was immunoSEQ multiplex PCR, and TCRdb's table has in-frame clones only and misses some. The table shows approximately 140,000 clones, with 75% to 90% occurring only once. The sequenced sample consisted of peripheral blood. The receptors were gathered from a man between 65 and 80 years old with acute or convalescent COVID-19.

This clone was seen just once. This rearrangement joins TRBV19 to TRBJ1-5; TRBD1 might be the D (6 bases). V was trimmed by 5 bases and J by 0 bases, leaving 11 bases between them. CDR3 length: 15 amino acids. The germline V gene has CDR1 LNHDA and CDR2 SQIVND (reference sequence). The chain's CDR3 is CASSGQPYSNQPQHF. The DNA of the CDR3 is TGTGCCAGTAGTGGACAGCCTTATAGCAATCAGCCCCAGCATTTT.

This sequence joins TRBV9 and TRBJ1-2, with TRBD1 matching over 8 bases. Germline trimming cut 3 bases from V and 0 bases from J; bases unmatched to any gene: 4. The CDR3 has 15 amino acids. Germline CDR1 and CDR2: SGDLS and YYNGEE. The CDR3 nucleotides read TGTGCCAGCAGCGAGACGGACAGGGCTAACTATGGCTACACCTTC. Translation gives CASSETDRANYGYTF.

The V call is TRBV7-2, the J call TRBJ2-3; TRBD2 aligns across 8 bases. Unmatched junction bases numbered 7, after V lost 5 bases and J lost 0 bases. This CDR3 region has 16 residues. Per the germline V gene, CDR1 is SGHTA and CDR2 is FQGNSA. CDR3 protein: CASSLSGGYSTDTQYF. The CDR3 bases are TGTGCCAGCAGCCTAAGCGGGGGCTATAGCACAGATACGCAGTATTTT.

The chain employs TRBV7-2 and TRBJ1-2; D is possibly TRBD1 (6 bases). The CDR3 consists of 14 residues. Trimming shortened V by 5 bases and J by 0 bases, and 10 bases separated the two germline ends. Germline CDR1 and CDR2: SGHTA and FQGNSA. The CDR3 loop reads CASSPWTANYGYTF. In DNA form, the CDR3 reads TGTGCCAGCAGCCCGTGGACAGCTAACTATGGCTACACCTTC.

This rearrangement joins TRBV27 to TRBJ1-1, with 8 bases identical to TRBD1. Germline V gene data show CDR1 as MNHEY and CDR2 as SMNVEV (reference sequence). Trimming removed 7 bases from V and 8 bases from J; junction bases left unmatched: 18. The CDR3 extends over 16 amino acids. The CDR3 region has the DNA TGTGCCAGCATGAATGGACAGGGCCTAGCCAAAGAGGAAGCTTTCTTT. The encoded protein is CASMNGQGLAKEEAFF.

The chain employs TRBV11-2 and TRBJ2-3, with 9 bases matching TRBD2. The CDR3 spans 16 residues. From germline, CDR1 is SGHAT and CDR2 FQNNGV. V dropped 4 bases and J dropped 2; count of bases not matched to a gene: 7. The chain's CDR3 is CASSSPTSGFTDTQYF. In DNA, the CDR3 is TGTGCCAGCAGCTCACCTACTAGCGGGTTCACAGATACGCAGTATTTT.

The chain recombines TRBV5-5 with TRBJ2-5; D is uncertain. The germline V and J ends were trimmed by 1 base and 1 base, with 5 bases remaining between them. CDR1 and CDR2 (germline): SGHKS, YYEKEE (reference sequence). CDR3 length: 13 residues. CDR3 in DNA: TGTGCCAGCAGCTTGTACAGCCAAGAGACCCAGTACTTC. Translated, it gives CASSLYSQETQYF.

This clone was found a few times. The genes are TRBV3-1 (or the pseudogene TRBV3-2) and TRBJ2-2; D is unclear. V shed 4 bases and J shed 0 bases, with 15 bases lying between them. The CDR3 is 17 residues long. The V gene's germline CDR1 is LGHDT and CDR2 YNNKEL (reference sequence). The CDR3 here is CASSPHLGGSNTGELFF. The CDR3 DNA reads TGTGCCAGCAGCCCCCACCTCGGCGGTTCGAACACCGGGGAGCTGTTTTTT.

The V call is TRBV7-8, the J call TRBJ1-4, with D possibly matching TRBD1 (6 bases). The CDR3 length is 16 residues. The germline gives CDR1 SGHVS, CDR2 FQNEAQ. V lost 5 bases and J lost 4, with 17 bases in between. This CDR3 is CASSRPGGPFNEKLFF. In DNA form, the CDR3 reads TGTGCCAGCAGCCGCCCCGGGGGGCCGTTTAATGAAAAACTGTTTTTT.

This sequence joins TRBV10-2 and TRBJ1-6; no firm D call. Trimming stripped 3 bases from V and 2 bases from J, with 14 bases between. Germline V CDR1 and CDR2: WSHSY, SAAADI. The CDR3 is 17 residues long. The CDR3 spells CASSDSGSVPYNSPLHF. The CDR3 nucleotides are TGCGCCAGCAGTGATTCGGGTTCAGTCCCCTATAATTCACCCCTCCACTTT.

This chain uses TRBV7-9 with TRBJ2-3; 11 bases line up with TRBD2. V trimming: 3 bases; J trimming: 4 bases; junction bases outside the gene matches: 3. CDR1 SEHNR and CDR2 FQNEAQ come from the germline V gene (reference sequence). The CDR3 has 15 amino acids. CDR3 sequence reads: CASSFIAGGADTQYF. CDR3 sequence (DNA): TGTGCCAGCAGCTTCATAGCGGGAGGGGCAGATACGCAGTATTTT.

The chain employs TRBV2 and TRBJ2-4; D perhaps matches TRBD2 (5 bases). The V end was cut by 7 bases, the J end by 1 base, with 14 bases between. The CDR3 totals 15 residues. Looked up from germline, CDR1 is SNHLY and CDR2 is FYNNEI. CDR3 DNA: TGTGCCAGCACGTACCGAACGGGGGCCAAAAACATTCAGTACTTC. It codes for CASTYRTGAKNIQYF.

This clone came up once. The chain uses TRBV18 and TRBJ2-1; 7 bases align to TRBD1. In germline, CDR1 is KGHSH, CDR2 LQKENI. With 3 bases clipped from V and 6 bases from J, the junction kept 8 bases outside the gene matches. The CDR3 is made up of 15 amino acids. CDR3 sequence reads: CASSPSETGLNEQFF. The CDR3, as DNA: TGTGCCAGCTCACCGTCCGAGACAGGGCTCAATGAGCAGTTCTTC.

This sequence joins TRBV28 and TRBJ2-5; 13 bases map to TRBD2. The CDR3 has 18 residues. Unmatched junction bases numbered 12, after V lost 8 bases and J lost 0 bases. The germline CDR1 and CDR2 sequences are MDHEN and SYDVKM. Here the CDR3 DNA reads TGTGCCAGCGAGAACCGCCCGGGGACTAGCGGGAACCAAGAGACCCAGTACTTC. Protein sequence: CASENRPGTSGNQETQYF.

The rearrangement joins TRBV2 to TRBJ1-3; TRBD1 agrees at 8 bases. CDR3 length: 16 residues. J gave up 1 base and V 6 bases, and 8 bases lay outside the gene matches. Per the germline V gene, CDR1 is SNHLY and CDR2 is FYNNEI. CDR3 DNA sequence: TGTGCCAGCAGCGGGCAGGGGGCTGCGTCTGGAAACACCATATATTTT. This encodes CASSGQGAASGNTIYF.